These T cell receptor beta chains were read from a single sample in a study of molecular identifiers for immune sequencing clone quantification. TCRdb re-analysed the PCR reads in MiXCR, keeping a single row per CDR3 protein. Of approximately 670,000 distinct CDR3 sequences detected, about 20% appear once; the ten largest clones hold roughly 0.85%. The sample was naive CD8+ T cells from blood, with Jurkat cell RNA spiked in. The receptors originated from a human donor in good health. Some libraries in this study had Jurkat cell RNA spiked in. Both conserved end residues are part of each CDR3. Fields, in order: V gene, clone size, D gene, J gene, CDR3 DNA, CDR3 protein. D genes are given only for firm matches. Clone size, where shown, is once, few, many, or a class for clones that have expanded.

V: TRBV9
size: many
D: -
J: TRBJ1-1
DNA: TGTGCCAGCAGCTCCCCTCATGGGATCCAGAACACTGAAGCTTTCTTT
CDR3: CASSSPHGIQNTEAFF

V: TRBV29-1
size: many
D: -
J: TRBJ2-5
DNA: TGCAGCGTTTTGGGACTTGGAGAGACCCAGTACTTC
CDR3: CSVLGLGETQYF

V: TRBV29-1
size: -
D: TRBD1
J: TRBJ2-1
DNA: TGCAGCGTCGAGACAGGGAGTTCCTACAATGAGCAGTTCTTC
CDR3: CSVETGSSYNEQFF

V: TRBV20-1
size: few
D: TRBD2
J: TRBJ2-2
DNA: TGCAGTGCTTATCTAGCGGTCGCGAACACCGGGGAGCTGTTTTTT
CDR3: CSAYLAVANTGELFF

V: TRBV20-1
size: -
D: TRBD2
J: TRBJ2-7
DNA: TGCAGTACTAGAGGTCCTCTAGCGGGTAGGAGTTACGAGCAGTACTTC
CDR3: CSTRGPLAGRSYEQYF

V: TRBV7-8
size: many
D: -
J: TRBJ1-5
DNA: TGTGCCAGCACTCACACCGTGGGACAAGCCGACCGGAGCAATCAGCCCCAGCATTTT
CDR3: CASTHTVGQADRSNQPQHF

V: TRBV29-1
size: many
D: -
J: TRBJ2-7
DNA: TGCAGCGTTTCCACCTCCTTCTACGAGCAGTACTTC
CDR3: CSVSTSFYEQYF

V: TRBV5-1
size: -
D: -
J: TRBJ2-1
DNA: TGCGCCAGCAGCTTGGAGTCCCTCGAAACCGAGCAGTTCTTC
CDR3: CASSLESLETEQFF

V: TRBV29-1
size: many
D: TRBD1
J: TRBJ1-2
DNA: TGCAGCGTTCCCCTTGCCGGGACAGCCTCTGGCTACACCTTC
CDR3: CSVPLAGTASGYTF

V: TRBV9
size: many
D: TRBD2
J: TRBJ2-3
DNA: TGTGCCAGCAGCCCACTACTAGCGGGAGTAGCAGATACGCAGTATTTT
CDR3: CASSPLLAGVADTQYF

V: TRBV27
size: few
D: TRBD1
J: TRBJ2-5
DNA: TGTGCCAGCAGCGGGGACAGACAAGAGACCCAGTACTTC
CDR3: CASSGDRQETQYF

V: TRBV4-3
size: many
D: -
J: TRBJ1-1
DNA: TGCGCCAGCAGCCAAGTTGGAGGGGGGATAGGAAACACTGAAGCTTTCTTT
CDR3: CASSQVGGGIGNTEAFF

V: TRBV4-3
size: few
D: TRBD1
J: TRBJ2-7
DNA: TGCGCCAGCAGCCAAGGGACAGGGGTCCTCTACGAGCAGTACTTC
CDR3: CASSQGTGVLYEQYF

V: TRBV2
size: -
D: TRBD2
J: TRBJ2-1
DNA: TGTGCCAGCAGTGAAGTTAGCGGGGGGTACTACAATGAGCAGTTCTTC
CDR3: CASSEVSGGYYNEQFF

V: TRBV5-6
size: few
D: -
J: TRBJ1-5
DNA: TGTGCCAGCAGCTTTGCGGGGGGGAATCAGCCCCAGCATTTT
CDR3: CASSFAGGNQPQHF

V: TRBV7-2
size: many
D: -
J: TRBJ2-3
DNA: TGTGCCAGCAGCTTAGGGAGGCGGGGGCTCACAGATACGCAGTATTTT
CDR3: CASSLGRRGLTDTQYF

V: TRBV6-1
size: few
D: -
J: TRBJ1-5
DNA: TGTGCCAGCAGTGAAGCCGCGTATAGCAATCAGCCCCAGCATTTT
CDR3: CASSEAAYSNQPQHF

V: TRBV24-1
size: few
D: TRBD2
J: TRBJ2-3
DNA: TGTGCCACCAGTGCCCTAGCGGGAGATACGCAGTATTTT
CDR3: CATSALAGDTQYF